The 8 T cell receptor beta chains below all came from one sample that was sequenced in a study of T cell responses to AZD1222 COVID-19 vaccine. Sequencing used immunoSEQ multiplex PCR; TCRdb keeps in-frame clones, though not all of them. The data show under 150,000 clones, about 91% seen once. This specimen was peripheral blood, taken on day 0 of AZD1222 vaccination. These receptors came from an adult in good health.

The rearrangement joins TRBV27 to TRBJ2-7; 7 positions match TRBD2. The CDR3 contains 15 residues. Germline V gene sequence: CDR1 MNHEY, CDR2 SMNVEV (reference sequence). V trimming: 5 bases; J trimming: 4 bases; junction bases outside the gene matches: 11. The CDR3 DNA reads as TGTGCCAGCAGTAGCACGAGGGAGGGCTGGTACGAGCAGTACTTC. This encodes CASSSTREGWYEQYF.

The chain has TRBV10-3 and TRBJ2-2, with D perhaps TRBD2 (5 bases). This CDR3 contains 15 residues. Deletions cut 7 bases from V and 5 bases from J, with 17 bases between. From germline, CDR1 is ENHRY and CDR2 SYGVKD. DNA of the CDR3: TGTGCCATCAACGAGGGCCGAGTACTAACCGGGGAGCTGTTTTTT. Protein sequence: CAINEGRVLTGELFF.

V and J are TRBV7-6 and TRBJ2-3, with 8 bases aligning to TRBD2. Germline CDR1 reads SGHVS; CDR2 reads FNYEAQ. This CDR3 has 16 amino acids. V lost 1 base and J lost 4; bases outside the gene matches: 7. CDR3 loop: CASSLGLASEADTQYF. CDR3 nucleotides: TGTGCCAGCAGCTTAGGACTAGCGAGTGAGGCAGATACGCAGTATTTT.

This sequence joins TRBV7-9 and TRBJ2-3, with 8 bases that match TRBD1. This CDR3 is built from 14 residues. Trimming removed 3 bases from V and 1 base from J; junction bases left unmatched: 0. Per germline, CDR1 SEHNR and CDR2 FQNEAQ (reference sequence). The CDR3 coding sequence is TGTGCCAGCAGCTTGACAGGGGGCACAGATACGCAGTATTTT. Amino acid sequence: CASSLTGGTDTQYF.

The CDR3 loop is CASSPGTGNTGELFF. CDR3 DNA sequence: TGTGCCAGCTCACCCGGGACAGGGAACACCGGGGAGCTGTTTTTT. The gene calls are TRBV18 and TRBJ2-2; TRBD1 matches 8 bases. The CDR3 extends over 15 amino acids. Germline V CDR1 and CDR2: KGHSH, LQKENI. The V segment lost 3 bases and the J segment 1 base; nucleotides outside the gene matches: 1.

The chain has TRBV5-1 and TRBJ2-6; weak D call: TRBD2 (6 bases). The CDR3 is made up of 17 amino acids. Germline V lookup: CDR1 SGHRS, CDR2 YFSETQ. Trimming left V 0 bases short and J 0 bases short, with 10 bases between. As DNA, the CDR3 is TGCGCCAGCAGCTTGGCCGGGAGTCTCTCTGGGGCCAACGTCCTGACTTTC. Residues: CASSLAGSLSGANVLTF.

This chain joins TRBV4-2 and TRBJ2-7; 7 bases are a match to TRBD2. V shed 7 bases, J shed 5 bases, and the junction held 20 bases outside the gene matches. CDR1 is LGHNA and CDR2 is YNFKEQ in the germline V gene. CDR3 length equals 17 residues. CDR3 in amino acids: CASTPGGEEKGLNEQYF. The CDR3 nucleotides read TGTGCCAGCACCCCTGGGGGGGAGGAGAAGGGGCTAAACGAGCAGTACTTC.

This chain links TRBV6-1 with TRBJ1-1; D gene ambiguous. The V end lost 0 bases, the J end lost 0 bases, and 11 bases lay between the germline ends. There are 16 residues in the CDR3. Looked up from germline, CDR1 is MNHNS and CDR2 is SASEGT. The CDR3 coding sequence is TGTGCCAGCAGTGAAGCGTGGAATTACATGAACACTGAAGCTTTCTTT. As protein: CASSEAWNYMNTEAFF.